The T cell receptor (beta chain) under discussion was sequenced for a study of cytomegalovirus exposure and HLA in healthy donors (dated by TCRdb to about 2017). As for the study more broadly: According to a later analysis, one platform produced both the 100 to 150 validation repertoires and the approximately 660 repertoires of the first cohort. A separate validation cohort of 100 to 150 different subjects was used in addition to the approximately 700-subject first cohort. The study was designed to test whether signatures of past pathogen exposure could be identified by cataloging public T cell receptors. High-throughput TCR immunosequencing, statistical association of individual TCRs with disease status, and machine learning were combined to predict cytomegalovirus infection status.

To note about this clone: Its antigen has not been determined. No qualities accompany the bases; no much larger clone lies one base away.

Separate from the approximately 700-subject first cohort, the validation cohort of 90 to 150 subjects was the group to which the donors belonged. The library was generated by the immunoSEQ multiplex PCR assay. Under the source paper's analysis protocol: A statistical classification framework was built for diagnosing cytomegalovirus status from the catalog of TCR beta chain sequences. Not all clones reach the TCRdb copy of this immuneACCESS table, which keeps in-frame sequences only. Checked studies attribute under half of the gap to unresolved V genes and leave the rest unexplained. V, J and clone size derive from that table, while D and trimming were established from the DNA sequence. The sample profile shows about 120,000 clones; roughly 87% of them were found once. Of the sample, 1% to 1.4% is held by the ten largest clones. CDR3 length: 13 amino acids, cysteine to phenylalanine. Of all the DNA, just the CDR3 is kept, 39 bases in frame from base 1. Sequences LNHDA (CDR1) and SQIVND (CDR2) are obtained from the germline V gene (reference sequence). The trim is 5 bases for V and 6 bases for J, with a gap of 14 bases between the germline ends.

General findings and caveats noted by the study authors: All 130 or so repertoires were used to score co-occurrence in the validation cohort in a later analysis, because that analysis had no HLA typing for the cohort. Cytomegalovirus status was reported to be diagnosed by the classifier with high specificity and sensitivity in both the original and validation cohorts. The study gave a list of over 150 TCR beta chains associated with cytomegalovirus. A later analysis found that TCRs clustered in the first cohort also tended to co-occur in the 100 to 150 validation repertoires, with 90% to 95% of cluster scores above 0. A few of the identified cytomegalovirus-associated TCR beta chains were confirmed in vitro to be specific for cytomegalovirus antigens. Across donors, most TCR sequences were observed very rarely, whereas some public TCRs were present in many individuals. The authors suggested that the approach could potentially be generalized to other disease states and immunological phenotypes.

The chain is encoded by TRBV19 joined to TRBJ2-7; the D region possibly corresponds to TRBD2 (5 bases align). The clonotype comes from a woman between 18 and 30 years old in good health and CMV-seronegative. The sample was PBMCs. The CDR3: CASSGAGVGEQYF. The DNA sequence follows: TGTGCCAGTAGTGGTGCCGGGGTAGGCGAGCAGTACTTC.